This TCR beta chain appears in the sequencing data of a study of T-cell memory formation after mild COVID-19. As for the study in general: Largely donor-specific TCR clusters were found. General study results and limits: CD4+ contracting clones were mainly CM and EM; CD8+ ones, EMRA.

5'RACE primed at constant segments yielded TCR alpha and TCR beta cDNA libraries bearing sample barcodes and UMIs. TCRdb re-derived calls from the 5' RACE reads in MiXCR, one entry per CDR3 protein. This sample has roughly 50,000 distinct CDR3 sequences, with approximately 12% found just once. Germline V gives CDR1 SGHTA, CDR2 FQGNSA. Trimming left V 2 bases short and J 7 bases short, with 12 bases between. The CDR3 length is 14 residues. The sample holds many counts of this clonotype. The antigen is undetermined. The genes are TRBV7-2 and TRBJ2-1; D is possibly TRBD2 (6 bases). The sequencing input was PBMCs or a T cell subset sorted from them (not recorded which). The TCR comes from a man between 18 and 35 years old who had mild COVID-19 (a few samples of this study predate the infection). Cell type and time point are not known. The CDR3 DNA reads TGTGCCAGCAGCTTACATCGGGAGAGGAATGAGCAGTTCTTC. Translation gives CASSLHRERNEQFF.